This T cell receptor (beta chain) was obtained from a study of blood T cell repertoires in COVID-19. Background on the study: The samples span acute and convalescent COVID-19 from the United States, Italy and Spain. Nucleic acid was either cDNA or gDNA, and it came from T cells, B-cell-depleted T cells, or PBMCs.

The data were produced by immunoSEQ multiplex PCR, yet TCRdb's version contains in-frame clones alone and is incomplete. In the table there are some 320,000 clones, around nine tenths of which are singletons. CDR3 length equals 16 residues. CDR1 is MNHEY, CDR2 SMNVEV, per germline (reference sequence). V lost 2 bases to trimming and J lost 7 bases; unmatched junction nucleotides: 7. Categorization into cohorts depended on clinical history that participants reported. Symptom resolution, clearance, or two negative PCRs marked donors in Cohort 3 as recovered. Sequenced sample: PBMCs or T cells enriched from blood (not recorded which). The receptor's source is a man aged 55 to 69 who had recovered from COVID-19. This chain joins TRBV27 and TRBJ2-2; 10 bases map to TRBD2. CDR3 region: CASSLLAGVLSGELFF. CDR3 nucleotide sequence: TGTGCCAGCAGTTTACTAGCGGGAGTGTTAAGCGGGGAGCTGTTTTTT.